Below are 10 T cell receptor beta chains sequenced from a single sample in a study of T cell changes during pregnancy in multiple sclerosis. Only in-frame clones appear in the TCRdb table, and some are missing; sequencing was by immunoSEQ multiplex PCR. Of roughly 100,000 clones in the sample, about nine tenths are singletons; the top ten hold around 1.8%. The sample here was peripheral blood, taken after pregnancy. All receptors derive from a female donor in good health, enrolled as a control in a pregnancy study.

V and J are TRBV5-8 and TRBJ2-5; D is perhaps TRBD1 (6 bases). The CDR3 contains 15 residues. The germline V gene has CDR1 SGHTS and CDR2 YDEGEE. V lost 1 base, J lost 1 base, and 11 bases lay in between. CDR3 residues: CASSLLGASQETQYF. The CDR3, as DNA: TGTGCCAGCAGCTTGTTGGGGGCCAGCCAAGAGACCCAGTACTTC.

The rearrangement joins TRBV27 to TRBJ1-2; no reliable D call. The CDR3 contains 14 residues. The V gene lost 3 bases and the J gene lost 1 base, with 9 bases spanning the gap. Per germline, CDR1 MNHEY and CDR2 SMNVEV (reference sequence). In DNA, the CDR3 is TGTGCCAGCAGTTTGCGGCGGGATAACTATGGCTACACCTTC. It codes for CASSLRRDNYGYTF.

As for this clone: The sample holds other DNA sequences that translate to the same CDR3. The chain carries TRBV7-2 and TRBJ2-3; TRBD1 agrees at 7 bases. The junction had 1 base not matched to a gene; V was cut back by 1 base and J by 3 bases. This CDR3 has 14 amino acids. The germline gives CDR1 SGHTA, CDR2 FQGNSA. The CDR3 is CASSLGRGTDTQYF. The DNA of the CDR3 is TGTGCCAGCAGCTTAGGCAGGGGGACAGATACGCAGTATTTT. The complete variable domain, with remaining parts taken from reference TRBV7-2 and TRBJ2-3, reads GAGVSQSPSNKVTEKGKDVELRCDPISGHTALYWYRQSLGQGLEFLIYFQGNSAPDKSGLPSDRFSAERTGGSVSTLTIQRTQQEDSAVYLCASSLGRGTDTQYFGPGTRLTVL.

This clone was seen once. The V and J genes are TRBV14 and TRBJ1-1, with no clear D. V lost 5 bases and J 0 bases, leaving 16 bases between the germline ends. There are 16 residues in the CDR3. CDR1 and CDR2 (germline): SGHDN, FVKESK. Here the CDR3 DNA reads TGTGCCAGCAGCGTTAGCCGATTTAGTTTGAACACTGAAGCTTTCTTT. Residues: CASSVSRFSLNTEAFF.

V and J are TRBV18 and TRBJ1-6; unclear D gene. Trimming cost V 3 bases and J 8 bases, with 14 bases left between them. Germline loops: CDR1 KGHSH, CDR2 LQKENI. CDR3 length equals 15 residues. The CDR3, as DNA: TGTGCCAGCTCACCCCTAGGAGTCGGTTATTCACCCCTCCACTTT. Amino acids: CASSPLGVGYSPLHF.

The chain employs TRBV18 and TRBJ2-5; D is uncertain. The CDR3 contains 11 residues. Trimming left V 4 bases short and J 5 bases short, with 5 bases between. The germline CDR1 and CDR2 sequences are KGHSH and LQKENI. The CDR3, as DNA: TGTGCCAGCTCACGAGAGGAGACCCAGTACTTC. Translation: CASSREETQYF. The whole variable domain, filled in from reference TRBV18 and TRBJ2-5, reads NAGVMQNPRHLVRRRGQEARLRCSPMKGHSHVYWYRQLPEEGLKFMVYLQKENIIDESGMPKERFSAEFPKEGPSILRIQQVVRGDSAAYFCASSREETQYFGPGTRLLVL.

The rearrangement joins TRBV30 to TRBJ1-2; TRBD1 matches 9 bases. The CDR3 contains 14 residues. CDR1 and CDR2 (germline): GTSNPN, SVGIG (reference sequence). The junction had 7 bases not matched to a gene; V was cut back by 5 bases and J by 3 bases. The CDR3 here is CAWAKQGAHYGYTF. CDR3 DNA sequence: TGTGCCTGGGCCAAACAGGGGGCACACTATGGCTACACCTTC. The full variable domain, its missing parts supplied by reference TRBV30 and TRBJ1-2, is SQTIHQWPATLVQPVGSPLSLECTVEGTSNPNLYWYRQAAGRGLQLLFYSVGIGQISSEVPQNLSASRPQDRQFILSSKKLLLSDSGFYLCAWAKQGAHYGYTFGSGTRLTVV.

The chain links TRBV28 to TRBJ1-6; D is perhaps TRBD1 (6 bases). V lost 7 bases and J 8 bases, leaving 27 bases between the germline ends. Looked up from germline, CDR1 is MDHEN and CDR2 is SYDVKM. This CDR3 is 18 amino acids long. The CDR3 is CASKASTSSLQGHSPLHF. The CDR3 DNA reads TGTGCCAGCAAGGCCTCTACCTCGTCTTTACAGGGCCATTCACCCCTCCACTTT.

This sequence joins TRBV5-5 and TRBJ2-5, with 8 nucleotides matching TRBD2. There are 16 residues in the CDR3. Trimming cost V 5 bases and J 9 bases; bases outside gene matches: 18. CDR1 and CDR2 from the germline V gene are SGHKS and YYEKEE (reference sequence). The DNA of the CDR3 is TGTGCCAGCAGGGCCCCGGGGGGGTACCCCCGGGGGGCCCAGTACTTC. Protein sequence: CASRAPGGYPRGAQYF.

This clone was seen only a few times. The chain uses TRBV5-8 and TRBJ2-2, with 11 bases identical to TRBD2. CDR3 size: 15 residues. V lost 4 bases and J lost 3; bases outside the gene matches: 2. Germline values: CDR1 SGHTS, CDR2 YDEGEE. Here the CDR3 DNA reads TGTGCCAGCAGCCTAGCGGGGGGATACACCGGGGAGCTGTTTTTT. Its translation is CASSLAGGYTGELFF. Complete variable domain (other parts from reference TRBV5-8 and TRBJ2-2): EAGVTQSPTHLIKTRGQQATLRCSPISGHTSVYWYQQALGLGLQFLLWYDEGEERNRGNFPPRFSGRQFPNYSSELNVNALELEDSALYLCASSLAGGYTGELFFGEGSRLTVL.